This T cell receptor beta chain was sequenced for a study of graft-versus-host responses after intestinal transplantation (TCRdb year 2021). Broadly, across the study: Multivisceral, liver-intestinal, or isolated intestinal transplants were received by the recipients. Anti-thymocyte globulin induction was given to all recipients, followed by maintenance tacrolimus and steroids for around three years. Bulk TCR-beta CDR3 sequencing was used to track graft-versus-host and host-versus-graft alloreactive T cell clones in the graft, circulation and bone marrow after intestinal transplantation. Alloreactive clones were identified by sequencing pre-transplant mixed lymphocyte reaction products and comparing these products with unstimulated pre-transplant donor and recipient T cells. The cohort enrolled 24 intestinal transplant recipients, one of whom was a retransplant, and 3 patients without pretransplant specimens were excluded. A peak of at least 4% donor T cells among recipient peripheral blood mononuclear cells was the definition used for donor T cell macrochimerism. Samples from a few later patients were sequenced in-house on an Illumina MiSeq with MiXCR processing rather than by the commercial service. The investigation overall reported the following: In the allografts of patients with donor T cell macrochimerism, GvH to HvG T cell clonal ratios were high. Conclusions were limited by the relatively low number and heterogeneity of intestinal transplant patients. Early after transplant, declines in HvG clones were associated with peak levels of circulating GvH clones. GvH clones were detected in recipient bone marrow, and some of these GvH clones were observed earlier in ileal mucosa or blood, consistent with an intestinal mucosal origin.

This clone was counted a few times. No quality values exist for individual bases; no much larger clone is one base distant. From the cysteine through the phenylalanine, the CDR3 covers 13 amino acids. Of the read, only the CDR3 DNA is kept; its 39 bases are in frame from base 1. Trimming accounts for 5 bases at V and 2 bases at J, while the number of junction bases matched to no gene is 3. CDR1 and CDR2 are drawn from the germline V gene: SGHTA, FQGNSA. Receptors were amplified or captured by the immunoSEQ multiplex PCR assay. For most patients, genomic DNA was isolated with the Qiagen DNeasy Blood and Tissue Kit and sent frozen to Adaptive Biotechnologies for TCR sequencing. High-throughput TCR-beta CDR3 sequencing of genomic DNA from most patients was performed by Adaptive Biotechnologies. The study's processing was this. TCR sequencing data for more than 15 patients were retrieved from Adaptive's ImmunoSEQ software; three other patients were processed with MiXCR and VDJtools. To correct CD4 versus CD8 sorting errors, sequences present in both subsets at a frequency ratio below 5:1 were removed. CDR3 nucleotide sequences shared by donor and recipient were removed because the origin of these sequences could not be assigned. At least 2-fold expansion over unstimulated cells and a minimum CFSE-low frequency of 0.002% (template counts) or 0.001% (read counts) were required for clones to be classified as alloreactive. Clones were considered mappable if detected in sequenced pre-transplant spleen, lymph node, or MLR CFSE-low populations of the donor or recipient. Cumulative frequency of alloreactive clones was calculated as a percentage of all sequences weighted by copy number. Here the immuneACCESS table is served through TCRdb, limited to in-frame sequences with V and J called. Missing clones are a known gap in these copies; in checked studies unresolved V genes cover under half, and the rest lacks a known reason. That table furnishes V, J and clone size, whereas the DNA furnished D and trimming. The table for this sample lists 7,000 or so clones; roughly 28% of them were counted only once. Jointly, the top ten make up around 6% of the sample.

Sample time point, as interpreted from the label and publication: cells obtained before transplantation from donor or recipient. In the mixed lymphocyte reactions, about 200,000 CFSE-labeled pre-transplant responders were plated with about 200,000 irradiated violet-dye-labeled stimulators and cultured for about six days. Proliferating CD3+CD4+CFSE-low and CD3+CD8+CFSE-low responder cells were FACS-sorted on a BD Influx sorter after the mixed lymphocyte reaction. The sequencing used alloreactive CD8+ T cells from a mixed lymphocyte reaction culture, collected before transplantation. The cell subset or site tag for this specimen amounts to: CFSE-low proliferating T cells sorted from roughly six-day pre-transplant mixed lymphocyte reaction (GvH or HvG direction). This clonotype was sampled from a human patient who was an organ donor for intestinal transplantation. This chain joins TRBV7-2 to TRBJ2-7; 7 of the junction bases match TRBD1. Here is the DNA: TGTGCCAGCAGCCACGGGACAGCCTACGAGCAGTACTTC. The translation is CASSHGTAYEQYF.